These 29 T cell receptor beta chains were sequenced from one sample in a study of T-cell memory formation after mild COVID-19. MiXCR, run by TCRdb on the 5' RACE reads, gives a single entry per CDR3 protein. The profile shows under 300,000 distinct CDR3 sequences, roughly 18% of them singletons. The sequenced sample consisted of PBMCs or a T cell subset sorted from them (not recorded which). Receptor source: a man between 18 and 35 years old who had mild COVID-19 (a few samples of this study predate the infection). Cell type and time point are not known.

The gene calls are TRBV7-9 and TRBJ1-1; D not certain. CDR3 length: 13 residues. Trimming took 5 bases from V and 2 from J, leaving 9 bases between them. Germline V gene data show CDR1 as SEHNR and CDR2 as FQNEAQ (reference sequence). In DNA, the CDR3 is TGTGCCAGCAGCGTAAGGAGTAACACTGAAGCTTTCTTT. Residues: CASSVRSNTEAFF. Variable domain in full (rest from reference TRBV7-9 and TRBJ1-1): DTGVSQNPRHKITKRGQNVTFRCDPISEHNRLYWYRQTLGQGPEFLTYFQNEAQLEKSRLLSDRFSAERPKGSFSTLEIQRTEQGDSAMYLCASSVRSNTEAFFGQGTRLTVV.

In its sample, this clonotype was seen a few times. The V gene is TRBV4-2, the J gene TRBJ2-5, with a possible D match to TRBD1 (6 bases). Germline CDR1 is LGHNA and CDR2 is YNFKEQ. Trimming shortened V by 4 bases and J by 4 bases, and 16 bases separated the two germline ends. The CDR3 loop spans 15 amino acids. In nucleotides, the CDR3 is TGTGCCAGCAGCCTACAAGGTCAGGGGCGAGAGACCCAGTACTTC. It translates to CASSLQGQGRETQYF.

The chain employs TRBV5-1 and TRBJ2-1, with D perhaps matching TRBD1 or TRBD2 (5 bases each). Trimming took off 2 bases at V and 8 bases at J, with 17 bases between the two ends. Germline values: CDR1 SGHRS, CDR2 YFSETQ. This CDR3 has 15 amino acids. CDR3 in amino acids: CASSFTRGVSDEQFF. For the CDR3, the DNA is TGCGCCAGCAGCTTTACGAGGGGCGTTAGCGATGAGCAGTTCTTC.

This clonotype has only a few counts. CDR3 residues: CASSGMGLGGESYNEQFF. For the CDR3, the DNA is TGTGCCAGCAGCGGAATGGGATTGGGGGGGGAATCCTACAATGAGCAGTTCTTC. The chain is built from TRBV11-1 and TRBJ2-1; 7 bases are shared with TRBD2. Per the germline V gene, CDR1 is SGHAT and CDR2 is FQDESV (reference sequence). After removal of 5 bases from V and 1 base from J, the junction contained 14 bases not matched to a gene. This CDR3 has 18 residues.

This clonotype showed up many times. The V and J genes are TRBV28 and TRBJ1-2, with TRBD1 identical over 10 bases. This CDR3 spans 13 amino acids. Germline trimming cut 6 bases from V and 6 bases from J; bases unmatched to any gene: 4. Germline V CDR1 and CDR2: MDHEN, SYDVKM. Written as DNA, the CDR3 is TGTGCCAGCAGGCAGACAGGGGGCCATGGCTACACCTTC. It yields the protein CASRQTGGHGYTF.

This chain joins TRBV27 and TRBJ1-2, with 7 bases aligning to TRBD1. The length of the CDR3 is 12 residues. V dropped 6 bases and J dropped 8; count of bases not matched to a gene: 6. The germline V gene encodes CDR1 MNHEY and CDR2 SMNVEV (reference sequence). The CDR3 loop is CASSPTGLGYTF. CDR3 nucleotide sequence: TGTGCCAGCAGCCCGACAGGGTTGGGCTACACCTTC.

The chain employs TRBV7-8 and TRBJ1-1; 7 bases map to TRBD1. CDR3 length: 15 residues. In germline, CDR1 is SGHVS, CDR2 FQNEAQ. J was trimmed by 5 bases and V by 4 bases; bases with no gene match: 10. The CDR3 DNA reads TGTGCCAGCAGCTCGGACAGGACTGAGTGGACTGAAGCTTTCTTT. Translating gives CASSSDRTEWTEAFF.

This clonotype was counted only a few times. The chain couples TRBV3-1 to TRBJ1-2, with D perhaps matching TRBD1 (6 bases). The CDR3 runs 16 residues. With 1 base removed from V and 1 base from J, the gap between germline ends came to 13 bases. Germline values: CDR1 LGHDT, CDR2 YNNKEL (reference sequence). CDR3 DNA: TGTGCCAGCAGCCAAGCGACAGGAGCCTTTAACTATGGCTACACCTTC. Its protein is CASSQATGAFNYGYTF.

The J gene is TRBJ1-3, the V gene TRBV7-2, with D unclear. V was pared by 3 bases and J by 4 bases, with 7 bases between. CDR1 and CDR2 (germline): SGHTA, FQGNSA. The length of the CDR3 is 13 residues. The CDR3 reads CASSLVGGNTIYF. The CDR3 DNA sequence: TGTGCCAGCAGCTTGGTGGGGGGAAACACCATATATTTT.

The gene calls are TRBV5-1 and TRBJ2-7; TRBD1 is a possible D gene (6 bases). V was trimmed by 3 bases and J by 2 bases, leaving 15 bases between them. Germline V lookup: CDR1 SGHRS, CDR2 YFSETQ. CDR3 length: 15 amino acids. CDR3 loop: CASSSKHRAPYEQYF. In nucleotides, the CDR3 is TGCGCCAGCAGCTCAAAGCACAGGGCACCCTACGAGCAGTACTTC.

The V gene is TRBV9, the J gene TRBJ2-3; D is possibly TRBD2 (6 bases). V shed 0 bases and J shed 6 bases, with 11 bases lying between them. There are 14 residues in the CDR3. The germline CDR1 and CDR2 sequences are SGDLS and YYNGEE. CDR3 sequence: CASSVAAGRDTQYF. In DNA form, the CDR3 reads TGTGCCAGCAGCGTAGCAGCAGGGAGGGATACGCAGTATTTT.

This clonotype was seen repeatedly, ten times or more. For the CDR3, the DNA is TGTGCCAGCAGTGAGGGGGCCACCGGGGAGCTGTTTTTT. Protein: CASSEGATGELFF. This rearrangement joins TRBV6-4 to TRBJ2-2, with TRBD1 as a possible D gene (6 bases). Trimming removed 3 bases at V and 4 bases at J, with 6 bases between. The CDR3 has 13 amino acids. Germline V CDR1 and CDR2: MRHNA, SNTAGT.

This chain joins TRBV24-1 and TRBJ2-1, with 9 bases fitting TRBD2. The germline CDR1 and CDR2 sequences are KGHDR and SFDVKD. There are 15 residues in the CDR3. Trimming at V came to 2 bases and at J to 4 bases, leaving 2 bases not matched to a gene. The CDR3 DNA reads TGTGCCACCAGTGATTCCAGCGGGGGGTACAATGAGCAGTTCTTC. Translation: CATSDSSGGYNEQFF.

This clonotype came up a few times. The genes are TRBV27 and TRBJ1-5, with a weak D call TRBD1 (6 bases). There are 15 residues in the CDR3. Trimming took 6 bases from V and 2 from J, leaving 14 bases between them. Germline V lookup: CDR1 MNHEY, CDR2 SMNVEV (reference sequence). CDR3 loop: CASSRGGRGNQPQHF. DNA of the CDR3: TGTGCCAGCAGCCGAGGGGGAAGAGGCAATCAGCCCCAGCATTTT.

This chain connects TRBV4-3 to TRBJ2-5, with D possibly being TRBD1 (6 bases). V was pared by 1 base and J by 5 bases, with 11 bases between. Germline assignment: CDR1 LGHNA and CDR2 YSLEER. There are 14 residues in the CDR3. This CDR3 reads CASSQGQQGETQYF. The CDR3 DNA follows: TGCGCCAGCAGCCAAGGACAGCAGGGGGAGACCCAGTACTTC.

The V call is TRBV5-1, the J call TRBJ1-4; D is unclear. Germline lookup yields CDR1 SGHRS and CDR2 YFSETQ. V lost 2 bases and J lost 2, with 1 base in between. The CDR3 length is 12 residues. The CDR3: CASSFTNEKLFF. CDR3 coding DNA: TGCGCCAGCAGCTTTACTAATGAAAAACTGTTTTTT.

The rearrangement uses TRBV27 and TRBJ2-1, with D perhaps matching TRBD2 (6 bases). Germline lookup yields CDR1 MNHEY and CDR2 SMNVEV (reference sequence). The CDR3 spans 13 residues. V was shortened by 7 bases and J by 8 bases, with 15 bases between the two germline ends. The CDR3 protein is CASTGVRRDEQFF. The CDR3 nucleotides read TGTGCCAGCACCGGGGTCCGGAGGGATGAGCAGTTCTTC.

There are a few counts of this clonotype. The chain recombines TRBV10-3 with TRBJ2-5; 13 nucleotides line up with TRBD2. Germline CDR1 reads ENHRY; CDR2 reads SYGVKD. Trimming at V came to 8 bases and at J to 0 bases, leaving 6 bases not matched to a gene. The CDR3 is 16 residues long. The CDR3, as DNA: TGTGCCATCGGCGCGACTAGCGGGGGGCACCAAGAGACCCAGTACTTC. Translation gives CAIGATSGGHQETQYF.

This clonotype has just a few counts. This sequence joins TRBV6-2 or TRBV6-3 and TRBJ1-2; possibly TRBD1 for D (5 bases). Germline assignment: CDR1 MNHEY and CDR2 SVGEGT. V lost 7 bases to trimming and J lost 6 bases, with 18 bases between them. This CDR3 comprises 14 residues. CDR3 coding DNA: TGTGCCAGCAACCACCAGGGTCCCCTTGATGGCTACACCTTC. It specifies CASNHQGPLDGYTF.

This clonotype turned up a few times. The gene calls are TRBV9 and TRBJ2-5; TRBD1 matches at 7 bases. Looked up from germline, CDR1 is SGDLS and CDR2 is YYNGEE. The junction had 5 bases not matched to a gene; V was cut back by 3 bases and J by 3 bases. The CDR3 loop spans 14 amino acids. This CDR3 is CASSAIGQEETQYF. The DNA for the CDR3 is TGTGCCAGCAGCGCCATAGGACAGGAAGAGACCCAGTACTTC.

This clonotype was detected only a few times. The chain carries TRBV7-2 and TRBJ2-5, with D tentatively TRBD1 or TRBD2 (5 bases each). The CDR3 runs 14 residues. Looked up from germline, CDR1 is SGHTA and CDR2 is FQGNSA. V gave up 0 bases and J gave up 4 bases, with 9 bases separating them. The CDR3 bases are TGTGCCAGCAGCTTAGCGGGGGTTGGAGAGACCCAGTACTTC. Translating gives CASSLAGVGETQYF.

The chain recombines TRBV12-3 or TRBV12-4 with TRBJ2-2; D possibly corresponds to TRBD1 (5 bases). V lost 5 bases and J 7 bases, leaving 17 bases between the germline ends. This CDR3 comprises 15 residues. The CDR3 is CASSPQVGLGGELFF. In DNA form, the CDR3 reads TGTGCCAGCAGTCCGCAGGTGGGGCTCGGCGGGGAGCTGTTTTTT.

The V call is TRBV14, the J call TRBJ2-3; unclear D gene. The CDR3 loop spans 14 amino acids. The germline gives CDR1 SGHDN, CDR2 FVKESK. V lost 2 bases to trimming and J lost 1 base, with 7 bases between them. The CDR3 DNA is TGTGCCAGCAGCCAAACTTGGGGCACAGATACGCAGTATTTT. As protein: CASSQTWGTDTQYF.

V is TRBV27 and J is TRBJ1-1, with a possible D match to TRBD1 (6 bases). V gave up 6 bases and J gave up 5 bases, with 25 bases separating them. The CDR3 loop spans 17 amino acids. Per the germline V gene, CDR1 is MNHEY and CDR2 is SMNVEV (reference sequence). The CDR3 sequence: CASSSTRYDRRRTEAFF. The CDR3, as DNA: TGTGCCAGCAGCTCCACCCGTTATGACAGGAGAAGGACTGAAGCTTTCTTT.

The rearrangement joins TRBV29-1 to TRBJ2-1, with D uncertain. The CDR3 totals 11 residues. V was clipped by 6 bases and J by 9 bases, with 12 bases between them. Germline V gene lookup returns CDR1 SQVTM and CDR2 ANQGSEA. CDR3 nucleotide sequence: TGCAGCGTCCGGGCCTCGGGTGAGCAGTTCTTC. This encodes CSVRASGEQFF.

This clonotype was observed a few times. This chain joins TRBV20-1 and TRBJ2-1; TRBD2 agrees at 13 bases. The CDR3 contains 14 residues. Trimming removed 2 bases from V and 7 bases from J; junction bases left unmatched: 2. Germline V CDR1 and CDR2: DFQATT, SNEGSKA (reference sequence). CDR3 nucleotides: TGCAGTGCTAGACAACTAGCGGGGGGGAATGAGCAGTTCTTC. This translates into CSARQLAGGNEQFF.

This clonotype appeared a few times. The chain recombines TRBV6-5 with TRBJ2-1; TRBD2 matches 11 bases. This CDR3 region has 15 residues. From germline, CDR1 is MNHEY and CDR2 SVGAGI. The trim removed 7 bases at V and 4 bases at J, leaving 6 bases unmatched. In DNA form, the CDR3 reads TGTGCCAGCATTAGACTAGCGGGGCATTACAATGAGCAGTTCTTC. Protein: CASIRLAGHYNEQFF.

The chain is built from TRBV4-1 and TRBJ2-3, with 7 bases lining up with TRBD1. V was pared by 4 bases and J by 11 bases, with 15 bases of the junction left unmatched. Germline CDR1 is MGHRA and CDR2 is YSYEKL. This CDR3 contains 15 residues. The DNA for the CDR3 is TGCGCCAGCAGCCGCACCCTCGGGACAGCCAGCGGGCAGTATTTT. It specifies CASSRTLGTASGQYF.

The chain uses TRBV5-1 and TRBJ1-4, with 9 bases that match TRBD1. The CDR3 length is 15 residues. Germline lookup yields CDR1 SGHRS and CDR2 YFSETQ. Trimming removed 5 bases from V and 6 bases from J; junction bases left unmatched: 8. The CDR3 coding sequence is TGCGCCAGCAGTACACAGGGGGCACGGGATGAAAAACTGTTTTTT. Its translation is CASSTQGARDEKLFF.